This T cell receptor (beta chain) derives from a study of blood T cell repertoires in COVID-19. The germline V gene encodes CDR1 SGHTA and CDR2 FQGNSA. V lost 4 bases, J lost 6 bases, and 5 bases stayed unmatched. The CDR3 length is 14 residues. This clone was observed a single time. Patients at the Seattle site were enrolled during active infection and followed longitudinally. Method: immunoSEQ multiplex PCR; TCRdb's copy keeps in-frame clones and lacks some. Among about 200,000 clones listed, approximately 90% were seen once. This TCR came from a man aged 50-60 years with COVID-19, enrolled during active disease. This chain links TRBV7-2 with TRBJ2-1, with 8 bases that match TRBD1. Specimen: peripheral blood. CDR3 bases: TGTGCCAGCAGCTCTCTGGACAGGGTCAATGAGCAGTTCTTC. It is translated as CASSSLDRVNEQFF.